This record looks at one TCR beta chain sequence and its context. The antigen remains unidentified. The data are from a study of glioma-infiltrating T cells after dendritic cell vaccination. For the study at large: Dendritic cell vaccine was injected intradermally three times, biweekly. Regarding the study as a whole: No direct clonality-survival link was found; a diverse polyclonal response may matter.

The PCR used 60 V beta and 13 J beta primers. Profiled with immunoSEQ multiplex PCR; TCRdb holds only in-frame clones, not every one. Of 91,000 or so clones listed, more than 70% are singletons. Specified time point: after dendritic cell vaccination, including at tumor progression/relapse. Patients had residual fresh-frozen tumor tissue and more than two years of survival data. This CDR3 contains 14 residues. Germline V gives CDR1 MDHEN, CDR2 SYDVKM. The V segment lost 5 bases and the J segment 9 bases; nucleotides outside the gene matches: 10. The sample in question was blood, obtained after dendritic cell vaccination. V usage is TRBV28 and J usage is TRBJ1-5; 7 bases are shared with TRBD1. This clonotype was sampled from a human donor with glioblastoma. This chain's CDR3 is CASSNPSTGWPQHF. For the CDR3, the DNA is TGTGCCAGCAGTAACCCGTCGACAGGGTGGCCCCAGCATTTT.